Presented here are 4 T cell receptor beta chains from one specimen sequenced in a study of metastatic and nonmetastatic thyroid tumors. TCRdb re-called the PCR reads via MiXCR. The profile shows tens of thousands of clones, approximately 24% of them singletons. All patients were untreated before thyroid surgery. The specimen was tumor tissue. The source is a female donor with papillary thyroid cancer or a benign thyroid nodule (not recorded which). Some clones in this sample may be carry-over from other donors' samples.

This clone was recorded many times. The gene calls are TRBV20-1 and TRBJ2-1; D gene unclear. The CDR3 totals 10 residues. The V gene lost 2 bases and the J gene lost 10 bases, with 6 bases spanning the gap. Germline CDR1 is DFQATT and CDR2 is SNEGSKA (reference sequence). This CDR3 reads CSARRSEQFF. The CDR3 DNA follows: TGCAGTGCTAGAAGGTCCGAGCAGTTCTTC.

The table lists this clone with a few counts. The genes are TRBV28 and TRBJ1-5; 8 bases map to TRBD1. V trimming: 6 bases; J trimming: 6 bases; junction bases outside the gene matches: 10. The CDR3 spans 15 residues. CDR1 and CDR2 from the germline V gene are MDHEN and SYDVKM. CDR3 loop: CASSDRGGGCQPQHF. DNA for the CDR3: TGTGCCAGCAGCGACAGGGGAGGAGGGTGTCAGCCCCAGCATTTT.

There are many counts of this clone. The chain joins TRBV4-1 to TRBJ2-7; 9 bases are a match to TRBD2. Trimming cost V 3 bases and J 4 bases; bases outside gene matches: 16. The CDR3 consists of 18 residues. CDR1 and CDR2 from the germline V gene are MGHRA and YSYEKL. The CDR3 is CASSHRLNSSGNEYEQYF. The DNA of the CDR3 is TGCGCCAGCAGCCATAGGCTTAATTCTAGCGGGAATGAATACGAGCAGTACTTC.

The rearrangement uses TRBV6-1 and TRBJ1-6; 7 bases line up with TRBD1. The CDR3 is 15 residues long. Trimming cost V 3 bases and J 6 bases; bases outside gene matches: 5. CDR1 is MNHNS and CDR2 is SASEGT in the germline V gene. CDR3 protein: CASSDQGELNSPLHF. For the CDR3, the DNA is TGTGCCAGCAGTGACCAGGGGGAACTTAATTCACCCCTCCACTTT.